This TCR beta chain was recorded in a study of CD8+CD57+ T cells in acquired aplastic anemia. Study overall: Recorded DNA amounts for sorted CD4+ and CD8+ cells had an average of approximately 2.9 ug. CD4+ reads averaged around 10 million in healthy donors. Overall study results and limits: Controls did not differ significantly from patients in CD8+ Simpson's diversity. Both patients and controls carried the same twenty-nine CD8+ CDR3 sequences.

Germline trimming cut 4 bases from V and 7 bases from J; bases unmatched to any gene: 12. The CDR3 sequence is 16 residues long. From germline, CDR1 is SGHRS and CDR2 YFSETQ. A remark on this clonotype: Its antigen is unknown.

The template used for profiling TCR beta VDJ and CDR3 was genomic DNA. Each CDR3 protein is one row after TCRdb ran MiXCR on the reads. Of more than 150,000 distinct CDR3 sequences in the sample, about half were seen once. The specimen sequenced was sorted CD4+, CD8+, or CD8+CD57+ T cells (not recorded which) from PBMCs. V is TRBV5-1 and J is TRBJ2-7; 12 nucleotides match TRBD1. The source of this sequence is a human donor in good health. CDR3 protein: CASSPTPGQGAQEQYF. The CDR3 region has the DNA TGCGCCAGCAGCCCCACACCGGGACAGGGGGCTCAAGAGCAGTACTTC. Filled out from reference TRBV5-1 and TRBJ2-7, the complete variable domain reads KAGVTQTPRYLIKTRGQQVTLSCSPISGHRSVSWYQQTPGQGLQFLFEYFSETQRNKGNFPGRFSGRQFSNSRSEMNVSTLELGDSALYLCASSPTPGQGAQEQYFGPGTRLTVT.